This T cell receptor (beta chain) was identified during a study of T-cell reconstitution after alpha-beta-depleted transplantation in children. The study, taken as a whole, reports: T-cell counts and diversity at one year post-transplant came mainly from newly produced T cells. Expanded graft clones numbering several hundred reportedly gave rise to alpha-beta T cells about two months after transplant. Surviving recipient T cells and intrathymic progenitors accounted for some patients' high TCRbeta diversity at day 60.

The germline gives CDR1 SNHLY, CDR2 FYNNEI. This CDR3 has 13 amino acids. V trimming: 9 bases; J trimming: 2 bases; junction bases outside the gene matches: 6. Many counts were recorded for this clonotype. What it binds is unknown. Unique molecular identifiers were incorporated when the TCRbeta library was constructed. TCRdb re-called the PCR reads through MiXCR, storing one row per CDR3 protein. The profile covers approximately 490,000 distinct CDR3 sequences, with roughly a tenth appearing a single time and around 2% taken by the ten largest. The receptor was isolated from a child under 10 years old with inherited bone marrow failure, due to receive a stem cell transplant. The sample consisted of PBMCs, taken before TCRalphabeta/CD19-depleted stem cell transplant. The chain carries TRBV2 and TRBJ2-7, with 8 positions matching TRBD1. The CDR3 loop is CASMGQAAYEQYF. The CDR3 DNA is TGTGCCAGTATGGGACAGGCAGCCTACGAGCAGTACTTC.